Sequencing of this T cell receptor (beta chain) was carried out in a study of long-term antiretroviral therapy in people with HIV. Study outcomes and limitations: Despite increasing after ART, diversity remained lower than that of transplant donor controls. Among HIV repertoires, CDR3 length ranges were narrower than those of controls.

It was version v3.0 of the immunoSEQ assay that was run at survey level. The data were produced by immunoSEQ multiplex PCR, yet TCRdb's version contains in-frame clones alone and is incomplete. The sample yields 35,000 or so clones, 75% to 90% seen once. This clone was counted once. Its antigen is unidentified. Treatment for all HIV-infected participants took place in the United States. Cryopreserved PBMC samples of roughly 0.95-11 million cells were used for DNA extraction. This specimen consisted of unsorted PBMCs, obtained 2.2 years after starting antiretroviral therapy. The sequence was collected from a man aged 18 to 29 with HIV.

The CDR3 region is CASSSRGTQETQYF. The DNA for the CDR3 is TGTGCCAGCAGCTCCCGGGGTACCCAAGAGACCCAGTACTTC. The chain carries TRBV5-4 and TRBJ2-5, with D possibly being TRBD2 (5 bases). The V end lost 3 bases, the J end lost 1 base, and 10 bases lay between the germline ends. The CDR3 covers 14 residues. Germline CDR1 is SGHNT and CDR2 is YYREEE (reference sequence).